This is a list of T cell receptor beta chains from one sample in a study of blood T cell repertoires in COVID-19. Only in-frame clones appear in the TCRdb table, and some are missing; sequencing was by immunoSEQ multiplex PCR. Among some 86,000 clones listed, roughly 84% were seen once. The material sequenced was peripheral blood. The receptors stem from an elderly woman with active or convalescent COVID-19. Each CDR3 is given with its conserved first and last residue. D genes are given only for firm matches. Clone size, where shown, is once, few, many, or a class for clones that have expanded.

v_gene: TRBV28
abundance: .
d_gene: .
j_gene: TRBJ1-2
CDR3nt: TGTGCCAGTTCCACCCGGGACCTCTTACAGGGTGGCTACACCTTC
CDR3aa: CASSTRDLLQGGYTF

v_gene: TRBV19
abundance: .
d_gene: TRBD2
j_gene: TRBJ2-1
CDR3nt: TGTGCCAGTAGTATCGGGGGGTGGGGCAATGAGCAGTTCTTC
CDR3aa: CASSIGGWGNEQFF

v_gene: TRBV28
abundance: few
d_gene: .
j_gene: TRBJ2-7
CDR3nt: TGTGCCAGCAGAGACGCCGGGACATTCTCCTACGAGCAGTACTTC
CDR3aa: CASRDAGTFSYEQYF

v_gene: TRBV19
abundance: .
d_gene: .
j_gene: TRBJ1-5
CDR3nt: TGTGCCAGTAGTCTTTATACAGATCAGCCCCAGCATTTT
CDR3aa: CASSLYTDQPQHF

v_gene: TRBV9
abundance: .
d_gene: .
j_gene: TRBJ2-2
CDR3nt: TGTGCCAGCAGCGTAGGAGACAGTACCGGGGAGCTGTTTTTT
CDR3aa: CASSVGDSTGELFF

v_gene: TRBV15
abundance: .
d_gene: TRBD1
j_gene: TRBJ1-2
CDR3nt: TGTGCCACCAGCAGAGATCGATCAGGACAGGGTTATGGCTACACCTTC
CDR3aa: CATSRDRSGQGYGYTF

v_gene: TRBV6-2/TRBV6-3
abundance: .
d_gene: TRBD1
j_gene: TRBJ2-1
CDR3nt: TGTGCCAGCAGTTATGGGACAGCCAACAATGAGCAGTTCTTC
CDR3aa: CASSYGTANNEQFF

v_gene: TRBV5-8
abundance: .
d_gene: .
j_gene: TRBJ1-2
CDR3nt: TGTGCCAGCACCTCGCGCAGGCTTGGCTACACCTTC
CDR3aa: CASTSRRLGYTF

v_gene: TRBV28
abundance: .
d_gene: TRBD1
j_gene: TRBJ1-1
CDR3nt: TGTGCCAGCAGTCCTTCCGACAGGGTGAACACTGAAGCTTTCTTT
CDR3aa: CASSPSDRVNTEAFF

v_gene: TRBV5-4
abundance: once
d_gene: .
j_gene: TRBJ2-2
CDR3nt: TGTGCCAGCAGCTTGGACCCGGTAAACACCGGGGAGCTGTTTTTT
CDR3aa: CASSLDPVNTGELFF

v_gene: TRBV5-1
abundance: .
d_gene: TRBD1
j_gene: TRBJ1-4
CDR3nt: TGCGCCAGCAGCTTGGAGGGGGCCGTCACTAATGAAAAACTGTTTTTT
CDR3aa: CASSLEGAVTNEKLFF

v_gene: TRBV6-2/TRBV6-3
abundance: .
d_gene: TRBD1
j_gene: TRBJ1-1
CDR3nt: TGTGCCAGCAGTCGGACAGGGGTGGATGGCACTGAAGCTTTCTTT
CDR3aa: CASSRTGVDGTEAFF

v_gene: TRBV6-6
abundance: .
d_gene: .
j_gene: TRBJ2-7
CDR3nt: TGTGCCAGCAGTTCCCTGGGGAGAGAGTACTTC
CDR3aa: CASSSLGREYF

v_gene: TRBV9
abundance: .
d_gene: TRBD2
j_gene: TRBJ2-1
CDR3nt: TGTGCCAGCAGCATAACCGGGACTAGCTTCGGTGAGCAGTTCTTC
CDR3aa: CASSITGTSFGEQFF

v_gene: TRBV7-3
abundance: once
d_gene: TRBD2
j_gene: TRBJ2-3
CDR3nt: TGTGCCAGCAGCTTAGAGCTGGGAGGGGCGCAGTATTTT
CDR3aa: CASSLELGGAQYF

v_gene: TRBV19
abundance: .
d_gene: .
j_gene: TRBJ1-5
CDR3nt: TGTGCCAGTAGCGCTCTTGGCAACAATCAGCCCCAGCATTTT
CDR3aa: CASSALGNNQPQHF

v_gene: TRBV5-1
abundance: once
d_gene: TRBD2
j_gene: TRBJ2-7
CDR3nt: TGCGCCAGCAGCTTGGGACTAGCGGGAGGCCTCTCCTACGAGCAGTACTTC
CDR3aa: CASSLGLAGGLSYEQYF

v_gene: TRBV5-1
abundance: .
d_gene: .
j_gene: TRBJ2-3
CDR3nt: TGCGCCAGCAGCTCGTCCCCAGGCACAGATACGCAGTATTTT
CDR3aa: CASSSSPGTDTQYF

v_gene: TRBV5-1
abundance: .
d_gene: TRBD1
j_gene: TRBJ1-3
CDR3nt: TGCGCCAGCAGCCTGACACTAAGGGGACAGGCGGGTGGAAACACCATATATTTT
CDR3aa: CASSLTLRGQAGGNTIYF

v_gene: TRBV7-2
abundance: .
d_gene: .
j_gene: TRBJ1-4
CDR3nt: TGTGCCAGCCAGACAGGTCCCCGTGAAAAACTGTTTTTT
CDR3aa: CASQTGPREKLFF

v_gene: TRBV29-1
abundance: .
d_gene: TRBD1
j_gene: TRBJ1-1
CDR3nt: TGCAGCGTTTTCGGAAGGGGGCCAACTGAAGCTTTCTTT
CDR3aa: CSVFGRGPTEAFF

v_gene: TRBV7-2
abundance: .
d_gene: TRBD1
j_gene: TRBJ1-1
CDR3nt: TGTGCCAGCAGCTTTCAGGGGGAGGTGAACACTGAAGCTTTCTTT
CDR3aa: CASSFQGEVNTEAFF

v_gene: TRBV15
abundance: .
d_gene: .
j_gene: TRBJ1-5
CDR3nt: TGTGCCACCAGCAGAGATGCGGGTACGAATCAGCCCCAGCATTTT
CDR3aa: CATSRDAGTNQPQHF

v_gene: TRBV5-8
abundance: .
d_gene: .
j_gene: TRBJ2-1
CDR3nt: TGTGCCAGCAGCCGGAAAGGAAGCGGTTATGAGCAGTTCTTC
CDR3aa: CASSRKGSGYEQFF

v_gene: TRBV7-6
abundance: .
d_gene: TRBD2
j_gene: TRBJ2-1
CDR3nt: TGTGCCAGCAGCTTAAGGACTAGCGGGGGGGTAAACAATGAGCAGTTCTTC
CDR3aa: CASSLRTSGGVNNEQFF

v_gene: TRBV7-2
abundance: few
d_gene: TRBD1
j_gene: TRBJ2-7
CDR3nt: TGTGCCAGCAGCTCTAGGACAGGGAACTACGAGCAGTACTTC
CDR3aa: CASSSRTGNYEQYF

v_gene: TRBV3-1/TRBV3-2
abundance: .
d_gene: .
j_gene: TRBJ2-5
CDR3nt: TGTGCCAGCAGCGCCCGGACAGTACAAGAGACCCAGTACTTC
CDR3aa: CASSARTVQETQYF

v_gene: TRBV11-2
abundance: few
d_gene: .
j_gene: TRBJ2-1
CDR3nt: TGTGCCAGCAGCTTAATGAGCGGCCCCTACAATGAGCAGTTCTTC
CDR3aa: CASSLMSGPYNEQFF

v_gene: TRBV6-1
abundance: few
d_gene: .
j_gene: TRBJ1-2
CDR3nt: TGTGCCAGCAGTGAGGGGCAAGGATGGGATGGCTACACCTTC
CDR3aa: CASSEGQGWDGYTF

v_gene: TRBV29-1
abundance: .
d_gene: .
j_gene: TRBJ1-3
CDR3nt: TGCAGCGTTGAAAGGCAGGAGGGAACCATATATTTT
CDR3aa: CSVERQEGTIYF

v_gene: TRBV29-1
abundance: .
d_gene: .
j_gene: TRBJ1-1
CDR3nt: TGCAGCGTGACAGTCCTCACTGAAGCTTTCTTT
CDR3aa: CSVTVLTEAFF

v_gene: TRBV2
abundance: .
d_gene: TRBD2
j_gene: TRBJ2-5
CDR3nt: TGTGCCAGCAGTCCCGGGACTAGCGGGAGGTTAATGGCGGAGACCCAGTACTTC
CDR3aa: CASSPGTSGRLMAETQYF

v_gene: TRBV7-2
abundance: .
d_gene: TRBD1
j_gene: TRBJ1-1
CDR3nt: TGTGCCAGCAGCTCTCAAGGACAGGGGGCTGGAACTGAAGCTTTCTTT
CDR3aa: CASSSQGQGAGTEAFF

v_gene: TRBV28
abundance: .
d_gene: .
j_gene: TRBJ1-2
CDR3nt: TGTGCCAGCAGGCCGAGGCAGACCTATGGCTACACCTTC
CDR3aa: CASRPRQTYGYTF

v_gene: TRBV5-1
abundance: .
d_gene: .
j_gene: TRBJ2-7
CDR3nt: TGCGCCAGCGCCTCTGGGGCAGGGGAAGGCTACGAGCAGTACTTC
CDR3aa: CASASGAGEGYEQYF

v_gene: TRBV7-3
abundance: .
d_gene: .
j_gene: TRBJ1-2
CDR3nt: TGTGCCAGCAGCCCGGACAGAAACTATGGCTACACCTTC
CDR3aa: CASSPDRNYGYTF

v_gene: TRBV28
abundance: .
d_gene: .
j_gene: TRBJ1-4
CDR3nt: TGTGCCAGCAGCCATTCCTTTACAGGGAGCGGTGAAAAACTGTTTTTT
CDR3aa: CASSHSFTGSGEKLFF

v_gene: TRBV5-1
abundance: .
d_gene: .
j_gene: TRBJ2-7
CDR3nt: TGCGCCAGCAGACCTGAAGGCGGAGTCTACGAGCAGTACTTC
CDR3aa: CASRPEGGVYEQYF

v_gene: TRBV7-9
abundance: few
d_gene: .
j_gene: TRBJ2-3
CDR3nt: TGTGCCAGCAGCTCCAGAATTAGCACAGATACGCAGTATTTT
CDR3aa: CASSSRISTDTQYF

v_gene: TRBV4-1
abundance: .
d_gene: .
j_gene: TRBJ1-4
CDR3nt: TGCGCCAGCAGCCCAATGTCGGCGGGCCACCTTAATGAAAAACTGTTTTTT
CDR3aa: CASSPMSAGHLNEKLFF

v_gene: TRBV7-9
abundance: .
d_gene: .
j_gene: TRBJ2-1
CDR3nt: TGTGCCAGCAGCCCTAGTTTTGCCTACAATGAGCAGTTCTTC
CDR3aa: CASSPSFAYNEQFF

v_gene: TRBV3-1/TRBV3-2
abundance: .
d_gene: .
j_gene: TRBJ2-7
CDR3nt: TGTGCCAGCAGCCATAGGAGGGCCGAGGGAAGCGAGCAGTACTTC
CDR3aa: CASSHRRAEGSEQYF

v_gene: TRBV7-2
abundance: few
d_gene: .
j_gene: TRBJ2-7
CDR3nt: TGTGCCAGCAGCACCCAAGCGGAGGGGTACGAGCAGTACTTC
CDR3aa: CASSTQAEGYEQYF

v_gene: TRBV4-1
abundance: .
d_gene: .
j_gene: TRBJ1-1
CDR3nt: TGCGCCAGCAGCCTCGACAGACGTGGGCCTGAAGCTTTCTTT
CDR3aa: CASSLDRRGPEAFF

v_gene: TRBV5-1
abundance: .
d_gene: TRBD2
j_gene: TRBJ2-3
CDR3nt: TGCGCCAGCACCCTTCCTCGAACTAGCGGGGAGGGAGATACGCAGTATTTT
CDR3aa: CASTLPRTSGEGDTQYF

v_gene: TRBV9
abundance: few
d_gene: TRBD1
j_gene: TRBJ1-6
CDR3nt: TGTGCCAGCAGCGCCCGGGACAGATCCTATAATTCACCCCTCCACTTT
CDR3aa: CASSARDRSYNSPLHF